Each of the 5 T cell receptor beta chains below was sequenced from the same sample in a study of molecular identifiers for immune sequencing clone quantification. TCRdb re-called the PCR reads through MiXCR, storing one row per CDR3 protein. The repertoire holds about 54,000 distinct CDR3 sequences, roughly a quarter seen once, with under 2% in the top ten. The material sequenced was naive CD8+ T cells from blood, with Jurkat cell RNA spiked in. Subset given: FACS-sorted CD8+CD4-CCR7+CD45RA+ naive T cells. These TCRs come from a human donor in good health. Some libraries in this study had Jurkat cell RNA spiked in.

This clonotype was recorded many times. The gene calls are TRBV6-2 or TRBV6-3 and TRBJ2-3; D unclear. Germline CDR1 is MNHEY and CDR2 is SVGEGT. V was pared by 5 bases and J by 5 bases, with 11 bases between. The CDR3 length is 13 residues. The CDR3 DNA is TGTGCCAGCAGTACAGCCGGCGAAGATACGCAGTATTTT. Protein: CASSTAGEDTQYF.

This clonotype was seen many times. V is TRBV20-1 and J is TRBJ2-2; D unresolved. This CDR3 has 11 residues. V lost 3 bases and J lost 7, with 6 bases in between. CDR1 is DFQATT, CDR2 SNEGSKA, per germline (reference sequence). CDR3 region: CSASSDGELFF. CDR3 nucleotides: TGCAGTGCTAGTTCCGACGGGGAGCTGTTTTTT.

This clonotype was counted only a few times. This may stem from a read error, because a much larger clone lies one nucleotide away. The chain joins TRBV20-1 to TRBJ1-1; 7 bases fit TRBD1. Germline values: CDR1 DFQATT, CDR2 SNEGSKA (reference sequence). The CDR3 is 14 amino acids. CDR3 sequence: CSARLGQLNTEASF. The DNA of the CDR3 is TGCAGTGCTAGGCTGGGACAGCTGAACACTGAAGCTTCCTTT.

This clonotype was observed a handful of times. The chain joins TRBV7-9 to TRBJ2-1; D is unclear. V lost 2 bases to trimming and J lost 8 bases, with 16 bases between them. The germline V gene has CDR1 SEHNR and CDR2 FQNEAQ (reference sequence). The CDR3 contains 15 residues. CDR3 nucleotide sequence: TGTGCCAGCAGCTTAAGGGTGGGCCCTAGGGATGAGCAGTTCTTC. This encodes CASSLRVGPRDEQFF.

The chain joins TRBV24-1 to TRBJ2-3, with 12 bases identical to TRBD2. From germline, CDR1 is KGHDR and CDR2 SFDVKD. After removal of 8 bases from V and 2 bases from J, the junction contained 7 bases not matched to a gene. The CDR3 runs to 16 residues. The chain's CDR3 is CATTGTSGPATDTQYF. CDR3 nucleotides: TGTGCCACCACTGGGACTAGCGGGCCGGCCACAGATACGCAGTATTTT.